The clone carrying this T cell receptor (beta chain) was recorded at least ten times. This sample was taken from a study of CD8 T cells in ankylosing spondylitis. MiXCR, applied by TCRdb to the 5' RACE reads, yields one record per CDR3 protein. The table shows more than 150,000 distinct CDR3 sequences, with about 18% occurring only once. The CDR3 covers 12 residues. Per germline, CDR1 KGHDR and CDR2 SFDVKD. The ends were cut back, 11 bases at V and 6 bases at J, with 13 bases in the middle. V gene TRBV24-1 combines with J gene TRBJ2-1, with D possibly being TRBD1 (5 bases). Input material: blood, either unsorted or a sorted T cell fraction (not recorded which). The receptor was derived from a male donor aged 10-29 years with ankylosing spondylitis or in good health (not recorded which). CDR3 amino acids: CAISDSPNEQFF. The CDR3 region has the DNA TGTGCCATCTCCGACAGTCCCAATGAGCAGTTCTTC.